This T cell receptor (beta chain) was sequenced for a study of Graves' ophthalmopathy and Graves' hyperthyroidism. Per the germline V gene, CDR1 is SSHAT and CDR2 is FNYEAQ (reference sequence). The CDR3 consists of 18 residues. V was pared by 2 bases and J by 0 bases, with 16 bases between. Amplification from RNA transcripts yielded the TCR beta CDR3 regions. First-round RT-PCR relied on HTBI primers, and a second-round multiplex PCR came next. TCRdb fed the multiplex PCR reads into MiXCR, producing one record per CDR3 protein. Of 900,000 to 1,200,000 distinct CDR3 sequences in the sample, about two fifths are singletons; the top ten hold over 8.5%.

The V call is TRBV7-7, the J call TRBJ2-2; D is ambiguous. This TCR was recovered from an adult man with Graves' hyperthyroidism. The sequenced sample was peripheral blood or thyroid tissue (not recorded which). The CDR3 DNA sequence: TGTGCCAGCAGCTTATCGAGTCCTACGGCCGCGAACACCGGGGAGCTGTTTTTT. Residues: CASSLSSPTAANTGELFF.